This T cell receptor beta chain appears in the sequencing data of a study of OX40 agonist ivuxolimab in advanced cancers. The CDR3 has 16 residues. Germline CDR1 is SEHNR and CDR2 is FQNEAQ (reference sequence). Losses at the gene ends were 6 bases for V and 1 base for J; bases not matched to a gene: 9. Assay: immunoSEQ multiplex PCR; the TCRdb copy retains only in-frame clones and omits some. The data hold 65,000 to 95,000 clones, with 85% to 90% observed a single time. The V and J genes are TRBV7-9 and TRBJ1-1, with 9 bases that match TRBD1. Sample: CD4+ or CD8+ T cells sorted from blood, taken in a trial of the OX40 agonist ivuxolimab. This clonotype was obtained from an adult with an advanced solid tumor such as melanoma, head and neck, liver or kidney cancer. As DNA, the CDR3 is TGTGCCAGCAGTCTAGATCCGGGACAGGGGAACACTGAAGCTTTCTTT. Encoded protein: CASSLDPGQGNTEAFF. Full variable domain (rest looked up from reference TRBV7-9 and TRBJ1-1): DTGVSQNPRHKITKRGQNVTFRCDPISEHNRLYWYRQTLGQGPEFLTYFQNEAQLEKSRLLSDRFSAERPKGSFSTLEIQRTEQGDSAMYLCASSLDPGQGNTEAFFGQGTRLTVV.